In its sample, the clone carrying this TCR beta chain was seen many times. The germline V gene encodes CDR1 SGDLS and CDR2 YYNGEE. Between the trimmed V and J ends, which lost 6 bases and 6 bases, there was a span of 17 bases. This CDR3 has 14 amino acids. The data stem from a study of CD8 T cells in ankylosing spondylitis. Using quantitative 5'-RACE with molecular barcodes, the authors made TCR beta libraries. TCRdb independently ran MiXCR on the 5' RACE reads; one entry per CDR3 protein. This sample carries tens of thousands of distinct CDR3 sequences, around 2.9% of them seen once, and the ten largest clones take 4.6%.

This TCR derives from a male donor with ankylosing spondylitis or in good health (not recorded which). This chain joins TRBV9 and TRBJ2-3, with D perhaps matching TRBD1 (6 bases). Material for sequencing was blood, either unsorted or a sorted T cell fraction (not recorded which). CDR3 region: CASTRSQGKDTQYF. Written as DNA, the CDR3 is TGTGCCAGCACCCGTAGTCAGGGGAAGGATACGCAGTATTTT.